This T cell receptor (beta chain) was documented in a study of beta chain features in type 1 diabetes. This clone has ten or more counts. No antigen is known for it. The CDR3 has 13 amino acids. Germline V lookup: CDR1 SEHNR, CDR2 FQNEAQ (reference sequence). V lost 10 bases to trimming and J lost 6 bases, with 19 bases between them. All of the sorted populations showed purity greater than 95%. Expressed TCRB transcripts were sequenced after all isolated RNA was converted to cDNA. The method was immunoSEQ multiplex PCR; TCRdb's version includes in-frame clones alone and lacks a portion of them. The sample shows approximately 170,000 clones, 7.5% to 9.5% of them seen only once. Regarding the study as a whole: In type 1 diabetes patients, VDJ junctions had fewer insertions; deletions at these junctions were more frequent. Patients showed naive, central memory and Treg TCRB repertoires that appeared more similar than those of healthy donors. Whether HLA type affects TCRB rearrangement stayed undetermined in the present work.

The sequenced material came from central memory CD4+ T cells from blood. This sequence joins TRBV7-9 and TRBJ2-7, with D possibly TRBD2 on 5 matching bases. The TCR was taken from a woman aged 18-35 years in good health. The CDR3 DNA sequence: TGTGCCACCCAAGAGGGTGGAAAGGGCGAGCAGTACTTC. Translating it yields CATQEGGKGEQYF.